The entry below describes one TCR beta chain. Its antigen remains unidentified. With 60 Vbeta and 13 Jbeta primers, the PCR was carried out. Profiling relied on immunoSEQ multiplex PCR, and the TCRdb table lists in-frame clones only, not all of them. Found here are roughly 200,000 clones, around 78% of them singletons; the top ten hold 1.5% to 2%. The data are from a study of cytomegalovirus exposure and HLA in healthy donors. Study-wide findings and caveats: A later analysis linked a missense DCLRE1C variant to TCR beta V- and J-gene trimming. TCR beta sequences reportedly predicted the HLA-A and HLA-B alleles of most subjects accurately.

The germline gives CDR1 SGDLS, CDR2 YYNGEE. The CDR3 sequence is 14 residues long. Trimming cost V 0 bases and J 7 bases, with 11 bases left between them. The receptor's source is a man aged 25-45 years in good health and CMV-seronegative. The sequenced sample was PBMCs. This chain links TRBV9 with TRBJ1-3; maybe TRBD1 (6 bases). CDR3 sequence: CASSVAQGMNTIYF. The CDR3 nucleotides are TGTGCCAGCAGCGTAGCACAGGGAATGAACACCATATATTTT.